Shown below are 27 T cell receptor beta chains from a single sample sequenced in a study of T-cell reconstitution after alpha-beta-depleted transplantation in children. Study outcomes and limitations: The main origin of T-cell counts and diversity one year after transplant was newly produced T cells.

The antigens these receptors bind are not known. Construction of the TCRbeta library involved unique molecular identifiers. TCRdb independently ran MiXCR on the PCR reads; one entry per CDR3 protein. In the table there are about 300,000 distinct CDR3 sequences, approximately 7.3% of which are singletons. The sequenced sample was peripheral blood, obtained 360 days after TCRalphabeta/CD19-depleted stem cell transplant. Receptors originate from a female patient younger than 10 who had a stem cell transplant for Fanconi anemia, so the T cells may come from the graft donor.

This clonotype was seen only a few times. For the CDR3, the DNA is TGCGCCAGCAGCCCCGGGACTAGCGGGGGTGAGGAGCAGTTCTTC. It codes for CASSPGTSGGEEQFF. The chain has TRBV5-1 and TRBJ2-1; 14 bases are shared with TRBD2. CDR1 SGHRS and CDR2 YFSETQ come from the germline V gene. V shed 4 bases, J shed 10 bases, and the junction held 7 bases outside the gene matches. The length of the CDR3 is 15 residues.

The chain joins TRBV28 to TRBJ2-5; 8 bases align to TRBD1. The ends lost 4 bases at V and 5 bases at J; junction bases unmatched: 12. CDR1 MDHEN and CDR2 SYDVKM come from the germline V gene. This CDR3 region has 16 residues. CDR3 protein: CASSSGRQGKRETQYF. In nucleotides, the CDR3 is TGTGCCAGCAGTTCCGGGCGACAGGGGAAGAGGGAGACCCAGTACTTC.

The chain uses TRBV6-2 or TRBV6-3 and TRBJ2-7; tentatively, D is TRBD2 (6 bases). Trimming shortened V by 3 bases and J by 2 bases, and 14 bases separated the two germline ends. Germline loops: CDR1 MNHEY, CDR2 SVGEGT. The length of the CDR3 is 15 residues. The CDR3 here is CASSYRGLFPYEQYV. CDR3 coding DNA: TGTGCCAGCAGTTATCGTGGACTATTTCCCTACGAGCAGTACGTC.

This clonotype was recorded many times. V gene TRBV6-5 combines with J gene TRBJ1-5; 7 positions agree with TRBD1. This CDR3 comprises 12 residues. The J segment lost 3 bases and the V segment lost 8 bases, leaving 1 base of the junction unmatched. Germline lookup yields CDR1 MNHEY and CDR2 SVGAGI. CDR3 region: CASGTVNQPQHF. CDR3 coding DNA: TGTGCCAGCGGGACAGTCAATCAGCCCCAGCATTTT.

This clonotype was seen at least ten times. DNA for the CDR3: TGTGCCAGCAGTTTGGGTCAGGGGGGAAGAAACAATCAGCCCCAGCATTTT. It encodes CASSLGQGGRNNQPQHF. The chain is built from TRBV12-3 or TRBV12-4 and TRBJ1-5; 7 bases fit TRBD1. V was pared by 3 bases and J by 3 bases, with 11 bases of the junction left unmatched. The CDR3 has 17 amino acids.

This clonotype was detected only a few times. This chain connects TRBV5-5 to TRBJ2-7; 7 nucleotides agree with TRBD1. Germline assignment: CDR1 SGHKS and CDR2 YYEKEE (reference sequence). The CDR3 spans 15 residues. V shed 3 bases and J 3 bases; nucleotides not matched to a gene: 9. DNA of the CDR3: TGTGCCAGCAGCTCGAAGGGGGCTGTGAACTACGAGCAGTACTTC. This encodes CASSSKGAVNYEQYF.

This clonotype was recorded a few times. The chain joins TRBV20-1 to TRBJ1-2; D is unclear. The CDR3 is 11 residues long. V lost 3 bases to trimming and J lost 5 bases, with 7 bases between them. Germline values: CDR1 DFQATT, CDR2 SNEGSKA (reference sequence). In DNA form, the CDR3 reads TGCAGTGCTAGCGCGGAGTATGGCTACACCTTC. It yields the protein CSASAEYGYTF.

This clonotype was counted ten times or more. V is TRBV20-1 and J is TRBJ1-1; D perhaps matches TRBD1 (6 bases). Germline lookup yields CDR1 DFQATT and CDR2 SNEGSKA (reference sequence). Trimming left V 0 bases short and J 6 bases short, with 14 bases between. The CDR3 sequence is 14 residues long. In nucleotides, the CDR3 is TGCAGTGCTAGAGATATCAGGGGTGGGGCTGAAGCTTTCTTT. Its translation is CSARDIRGGAEAFF.

This clonotype occurred many times. The chain joins TRBV20-1 to TRBJ2-1; 10 nucleotides line up with TRBD2. The CDR3 runs to 15 residues. The V gene's germline CDR1 is DFQATT and CDR2 SNEGSKA (reference sequence). J lost 8 bases, V lost 2 bases, and 9 bases had no gene match. The CDR3 coding sequence is TGCAGTGCTAGAAAACCGGGACTAGCGATCCATGAGCAGTTCTTC. Translated, it gives CSARKPGLAIHEQFF.

This clonotype was counted ten times or more. The rearrangement joins TRBV28 to TRBJ2-3; weak D call: TRBD2 (5 bases). This CDR3 contains 17 residues. In germline, CDR1 is MDHEN, CDR2 SYDVKM. V dropped 8 bases and J dropped 2 bases, with 23 bases sitting between them. The CDR3 loop is CASVHRSDSLTTDTQYF. DNA for the CDR3: TGTGCCAGCGTTCATCGTTCGGACTCTCTGACCACAGATACGCAGTATTTT.

The chain joins TRBV7-8 to TRBJ1-4, with TRBD1 as a possible D gene (5 bases). The germline V and J ends were trimmed by 5 bases and 13 bases, with 26 bases remaining between them. Germline V gene lookup returns CDR1 SGHVS and CDR2 FQNEAQ. The CDR3 has 16 amino acids. The CDR3 is CASSPRSGGRERGLFF. The CDR3 DNA reads as TGTGCCAGCAGCCCCAGATCGGGAGGGCGGGAAAGGGGACTGTTTTTT.

In nucleotides, the CDR3 is TGCGCCAGCAGCTTGGTGGGTGATAATTCACCCCTCCACTTT. Protein sequence: CASSLVGDNSPLHF. The rearrangement joins TRBV5-1 to TRBJ1-6; D is uncertain. This CDR3 spans 14 amino acids. Trimming cost V 0 bases and J 5 bases, with 6 bases left between them. Germline values: CDR1 SGHRS, CDR2 YFSETQ.

The chain couples TRBV27 to TRBJ1-1, with TRBD1 identical over 8 bases. The germline V gene encodes CDR1 MNHEY and CDR2 SMNVEV (reference sequence). The CDR3 spans 15 residues. Trimming cost V 6 bases and J 6 bases; bases outside gene matches: 12. CDR3 protein: CASSLDRDALPEAFF. The CDR3 coding sequence is TGTGCCAGCAGCCTGGACAGGGACGCACTACCTGAAGCTTTCTTT.

This clonotype has at least ten counts. The chain is built from TRBV7-2 and TRBJ1-1; tentative D call: TRBD1 (6 bases). The germline V gene encodes CDR1 SGHTA and CDR2 FQGNSA. There are 14 residues in the CDR3. Trimming left V 6 bases short and J 2 bases short, with 13 bases between. In DNA, the CDR3 is TGTGCCAGCAGTCCCGACAGGTACAACACTGAAGCTTTCTTT. Residues: CASSPDRYNTEAFF.

This clonotype has just a few counts. This sequence joins TRBV7-2 and TRBJ2-1; perhaps D is TRBD1 or TRBD2 (5 bases each). CDR3 size: 13 residues. Per germline, CDR1 SGHTA and CDR2 FQGNSA. V gave up 7 bases and J gave up 4 bases, with 11 bases separating them. CDR3 amino acids: CASKMGTYNEQFF. The CDR3 DNA sequence: TGTGCCAGCAAAATGGGGACGTACAATGAGCAGTTCTTC.

This clonotype came up a few times. This chain links TRBV7-3 with TRBJ2-2; D gene uncertain. V lost 4 bases to trimming and J lost 4 bases, with 7 bases between them. Germline V gene lookup returns CDR1 SGHTA and CDR2 FQGTGA. The CDR3 consists of 13 residues. CDR3 sequence: CASSSRSTGELFF. CDR3 DNA sequence: TGTGCCAGCAGCTCTCGATCCACCGGGGAGCTGTTTTTT.

The chain links TRBV6-5 to TRBJ2-2, with D tentatively TRBD2 (5 bases). Between the trimmed V and J ends, which lost 0 bases and 4 bases, there was a span of 9 bases. There are 15 residues in the CDR3. Germline CDR1 reads MNHEY; CDR2 reads SVGAGI. The CDR3 DNA reads as TGTGCCAGCAGTTACTCTAAGGGAGTCACCGGGGAGCTGTTTTTT. Protein product: CASSYSKGVTGELFF.

This clonotype showed up many times. This chain connects TRBV29-1 to TRBJ2-5, with TRBD1 matching 7 bases. Germline assignment: CDR1 SQVTM and CDR2 ANQGSEA. V gave up 6 bases and J gave up 5 bases; unmatched junction bases: 9. CDR3 size: 13 residues. CDR3 coding DNA: TGCAGCGTCAGGACAGGTTACGGGGAGACCCAGTACTTC. Translation gives CSVRTGYGETQYF.

There are many counts of this clonotype. V gene TRBV7-9 combines with J gene TRBJ2-1, with D perhaps matching TRBD1 (6 bases). The germline V and J ends were trimmed by 4 bases and 4 bases, with 11 bases remaining between them. This CDR3 spans 14 amino acids. Germline-derived CDR1 and CDR2 are SEHNR and FQNEAQ (reference sequence). The CDR3 reads CASSSGAKYNEQFF. The CDR3 nucleotides read TGTGCCAGCAGCTCAGGGGCCAAGTACAATGAGCAGTTCTTC.

This clonotype was detected a few times. The chain employs TRBV5-5 and TRBJ1-1; D remains ambiguous. Trimming cost V 4 bases and J 7 bases, with 11 bases left between them. The CDR3 extends over 12 amino acids. Germline V CDR1 and CDR2: SGHKS, YYEKEE (reference sequence). CDR3 sequence reads: CASSATPSEAFF. CDR3 DNA sequence: TGTGCCAGCAGCGCGACGCCCAGTGAAGCTTTCTTT.

There are a few counts of this clonotype. The rearrangement links TRBV7-9 to TRBJ1-2; D might be TRBD1 (5 bases). The CDR3 spans 16 residues. V was trimmed by 3 bases and J by 0 bases, leaving 14 bases between them. Per the germline V gene, CDR1 is SEHNR and CDR2 is FQNEAQ (reference sequence). The CDR3 sequence: CASSFLLGLANYGYTF. The CDR3 region has the DNA TGTGCCAGCAGCTTCCTCCTGGGACTAGCTAACTATGGCTACACCTTC.

Only a few counts were recorded for this clonotype. The chain couples TRBV28 to TRBJ2-1; no clear D. V was shortened by 2 bases and J by 12 bases, with 11 bases between the two germline ends. CDR1 is MDHEN, CDR2 SYDVKM, per germline. The CDR3 is 12 residues long. The CDR3 protein is CASSLTRVWQFF. The CDR3 DNA sequence: TGTGCCAGCAGTTTAACCCGGGTCTGGCAGTTCTTC.

The chain carries TRBV7-9 and TRBJ1-3; D gene uncertain. CDR1 and CDR2 from the germline V gene are SEHNR and FQNEAQ (reference sequence). V was clipped by 3 bases and J by 8 bases, with 11 bases between them. This CDR3 comprises 13 residues. CDR3 amino acids: CASSFVRADTIYF. CDR3 sequence (DNA): TGTGCCAGCAGCTTCGTTCGGGCGGACACCATATATTTT.

This clonotype was counted ten times or more. The chain recombines TRBV5-1 with TRBJ2-7; 15 nucleotides agree with TRBD2. V lost 0 bases and J lost 3; bases outside the gene matches: 4. The germline gives CDR1 SGHRS, CDR2 YFSETQ. This CDR3 is built from 17 residues. The CDR3 here is CASSLGTSGRADYEQYF. The CDR3 nucleotides are TGCGCCAGCAGCTTGGGGACTAGCGGGAGGGCCGACTACGAGCAGTACTTC.

The CDR3 sequence is CASSVSPGPYTTSKNIQYF. CDR3 in DNA: TGTGCCAGCAGCGTTTCCCCGGGACCATACACTACTTCCAAAAACATTCAGTACTTC. The V and J genes are TRBV9 and TRBJ2-4, with D perhaps TRBD1 or TRBD2 (5 bases each). V lost 2 bases, J lost 2 bases, and 23 bases lay in between. CDR3 size: 19 residues. Germline V gene sequence: CDR1 SGDLS, CDR2 YYNGEE.

The sample holds many counts of this clonotype. The rearrangement uses TRBV4-2 and TRBJ2-3; 7 bases line up with TRBD2. Losses at the gene ends were 4 bases for V and 3 bases for J; bases not matched to a gene: 7. The CDR3 length is 15 residues. In germline, CDR1 is LGHNA, CDR2 YNFKEQ. CDR3: CASSPGAGWTDTQYF. Written as DNA, the CDR3 is TGTGCCAGCAGCCCCGGAGCGGGATGGACAGATACGCAGTATTTT.

Many counts were recorded for this clonotype. V and J are TRBV12-3 or TRBV12-4 and TRBJ1-6, with D maybe TRBD1 (5 bases). CDR3 length equals 13 residues. Trimming shortened V by 2 bases and J by 9 bases, and 8 bases separated the two germline ends. The CDR3 protein is CASSLKRGSPLHF. As DNA, the CDR3 is TGTGCCAGCAGTTTAAAGAGGGGTTCACCCCTCCACTTT.